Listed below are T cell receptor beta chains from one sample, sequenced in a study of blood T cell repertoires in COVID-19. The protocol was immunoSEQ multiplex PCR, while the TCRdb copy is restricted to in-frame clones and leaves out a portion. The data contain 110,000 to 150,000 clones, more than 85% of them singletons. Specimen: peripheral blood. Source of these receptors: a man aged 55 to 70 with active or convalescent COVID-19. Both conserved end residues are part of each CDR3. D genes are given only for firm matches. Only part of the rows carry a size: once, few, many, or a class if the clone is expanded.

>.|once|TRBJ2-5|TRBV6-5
CASSYSWRVEETQYF
TGTGCCAGCAGTTACTCTTGGCGGGTCGAAGAGACCCAGTACTTC
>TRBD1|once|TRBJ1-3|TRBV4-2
CASSPGQGNTIYF
TGTGCCAGCAGCCCGGGACAGGGAAACACCATATATTTT
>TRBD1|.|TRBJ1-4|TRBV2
CASRWTGVNEKLFF
TGTGCCAGCAGGTGGACAGGGGTAAACGAAAAACTGTTTTTT
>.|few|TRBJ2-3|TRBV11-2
CASSGYRWDTQYF
TGTGCCAGCAGCGGATACAGGTGGGATACGCAGTATTTT
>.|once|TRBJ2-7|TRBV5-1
CASSLYQGKIYF
TGCGCCAGCAGCTTGTACCAGGGGAAAATTTACTTC
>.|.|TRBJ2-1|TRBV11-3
CASSPGGAVNEQFF
TGTGCCAGCAGCCCCGGCGGGGCTGTCAATGAGCAGTTCTTC
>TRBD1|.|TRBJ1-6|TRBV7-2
CASSSDRENSPLHF
TGTGCCAGCAGCTCGGACAGGGAAAACTCACCCCTCCACTTT
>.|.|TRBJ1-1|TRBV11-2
CASSLDRNTEAFF
TGTGCCAGCAGCTTAGACAGAAACACTGAAGCTTTCTTT
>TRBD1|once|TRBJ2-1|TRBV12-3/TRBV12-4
CASEGGSEQFF
TGTGCCAGCGAAGGGGGCTCAGAGCAGTTCTTC
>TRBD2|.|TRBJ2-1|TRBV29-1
CSAAPSGINEQFF
TGCAGCGCCGCCCCTAGCGGGATAAATGAGCAGTTCTTC
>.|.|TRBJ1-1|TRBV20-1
CSASVGVNTEAFF
TGCAGTGCTAGTGTAGGGGTGAACACTGAAGCTTTCTTT
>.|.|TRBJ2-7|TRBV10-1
CATIPSNILSYEQYF
TGCGCCACCATACCAAGCAATATCCTCTCCTACGAGCAGTACTTC
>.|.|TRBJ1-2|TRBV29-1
CRAGTGQTSYGYTF
TGCAGAGCCGGGACGGGACAAACGAGCTATGGCTACACCTTC
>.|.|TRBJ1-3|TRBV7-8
CASSFELGDTIYF
TGTGCCAGCAGCTTCGAACTCGGAGACACCATATATTTT
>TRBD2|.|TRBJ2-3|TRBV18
CASSIGLAGGLYTDTQYF
TGTGCCAGCTCAATCGGACTAGCGGGGGGTCTTTACACAGATACGCAGTATTTT
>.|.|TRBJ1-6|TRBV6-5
CASTTLHNNSPLHF
TGTGCCAGCACCACCCTCCACAATAATTCACCCCTCCACTTT
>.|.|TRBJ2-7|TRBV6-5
CASSYSAADLTYEQYF
TGTGCCAGCAGTTACTCTGCGGCAGACTTAACCTACGAGCAGTACTTC
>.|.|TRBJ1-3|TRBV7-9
CASSWGLGNTIYF
TGTGCCAGCAGCTGGGGACTTGGAAACACCATATATTTT
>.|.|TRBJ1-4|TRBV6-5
CASRKSSSNEKLFF
TGTGCCAGCAGGAAGAGTAGTAGTAATGAAAAACTGTTTTTT
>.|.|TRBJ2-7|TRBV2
CASSEEAYEQYF
TGTGCCAGCAGTGAAGAAGCTTACGAGCAGTACTTC
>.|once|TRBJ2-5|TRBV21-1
CASSTWDRAETQYF
TGTGCCAGCAGCACCTGGGACAGGGCGGAGACCCAGTACTTC
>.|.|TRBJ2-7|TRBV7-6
CASSSEPAESKQYF
TGTGCCAGCAGCTCCGAGCCGGCGGAGAGCAAGCAGTACTTC
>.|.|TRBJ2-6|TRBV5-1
CASSLTGTGANVLTF
TGCGCCAGCAGCTTGACAGGGACTGGGGCCAACGTCCTGACTTTC
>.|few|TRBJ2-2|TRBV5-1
CASSLAAGNTGELFF
TGCGCCAGCAGCTTGGCGGCAGGGAACACCGGGGAGCTGTTTTTT
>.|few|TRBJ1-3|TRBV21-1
CASSADNRVYTIYF
TGTGCCAGCAGCGCGGACAACAGGGTTTACACCATATATTTT
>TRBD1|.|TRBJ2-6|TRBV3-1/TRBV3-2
CASSQTAGTGSSGANVLTF
TGTGCCAGCAGCCAAACCGCTGGGACAGGGTCCTCTGGGGCCAACGTCCTGACTTTC
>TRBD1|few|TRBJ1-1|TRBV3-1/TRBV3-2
CASSLRTGGTEAFF
TGTGCCAGCAGCTTAAGGACAGGGGGTACTGAAGCTTTCTTT
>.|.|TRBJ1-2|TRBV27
CASSSTAGRGGYTF
TGTGCCAGCAGTTCGACCGCAGGGAGGGGTGGCTACACCTTC
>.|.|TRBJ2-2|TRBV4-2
CASSQDRTEVGELFF
TGTGCCAGCAGCCAAGATAGGACAGAGGTCGGGGAGCTGTTTTTT
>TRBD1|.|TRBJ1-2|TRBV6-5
CASSLRDRANYGYTF
TGTGCCAGCAGTCTACGGGACAGAGCTAACTATGGCTACACCTTC
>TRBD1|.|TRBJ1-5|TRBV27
CASSSGQGGNQPQHF
TGTGCCAGCAGCTCGGGACAGGGTGGCAATCAGCCCCAGCATTTT
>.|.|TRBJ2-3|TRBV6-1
CASSATIQTGKYTDTQYF
TGTGCCAGCAGTGCAACCATTCAAACAGGAAAATACACAGATACGCAGTATTTT
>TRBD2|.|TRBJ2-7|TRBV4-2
CASSQDAPRTSGDKQYF
TGTGCCAGCAGCCAAGACGCCCCCCGGACTAGCGGGGACAAGCAGTACTTC
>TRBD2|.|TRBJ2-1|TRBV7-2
CASSLVGTKRESEQFF
TGTGCCAGCAGCTTAGTAGGGACCAAGCGGGAGAGTGAGCAGTTCTTC
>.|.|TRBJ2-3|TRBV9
CASSVGEGLRTDTQYF
TGTGCCAGCAGCGTAGGAGAGGGACTCCGCACAGATACGCAGTATTTT
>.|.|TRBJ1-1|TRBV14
CASSQGVTGRAGTEAFF
TGTGCCAGCAGCCAGGGCGTCACGGGACGGGCGGGGACTGAAGCTTTCTTT
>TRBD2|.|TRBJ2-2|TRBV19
CASSILAGYTGELFF
TGTGCCAGTAGTATATTAGCGGGATACACCGGGGAGCTGTTTTTT
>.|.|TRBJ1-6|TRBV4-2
CASSQLDNSPLHF
TGTGCCAGCAGTCAGCTAGATAATTCACCCCTCCACTTT
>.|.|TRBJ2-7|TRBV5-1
CASSLDLASESSYEQYF
TGCGCCAGCAGCTTGGATCTTGCGTCGGAGAGCTCCTACGAGCAGTACTTC